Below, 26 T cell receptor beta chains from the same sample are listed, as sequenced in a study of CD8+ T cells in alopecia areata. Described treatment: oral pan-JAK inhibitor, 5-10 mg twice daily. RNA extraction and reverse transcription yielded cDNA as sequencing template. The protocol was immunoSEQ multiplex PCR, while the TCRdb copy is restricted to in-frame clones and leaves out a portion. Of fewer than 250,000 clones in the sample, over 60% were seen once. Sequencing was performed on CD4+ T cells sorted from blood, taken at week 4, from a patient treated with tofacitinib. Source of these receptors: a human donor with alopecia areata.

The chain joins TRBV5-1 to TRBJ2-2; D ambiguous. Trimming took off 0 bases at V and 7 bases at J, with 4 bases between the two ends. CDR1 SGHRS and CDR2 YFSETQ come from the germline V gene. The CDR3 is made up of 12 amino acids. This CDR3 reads CASSLEYGELFF. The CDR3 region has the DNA TGCGCCAGCAGCTTGGAGTACGGGGAGCTGTTTTTT.

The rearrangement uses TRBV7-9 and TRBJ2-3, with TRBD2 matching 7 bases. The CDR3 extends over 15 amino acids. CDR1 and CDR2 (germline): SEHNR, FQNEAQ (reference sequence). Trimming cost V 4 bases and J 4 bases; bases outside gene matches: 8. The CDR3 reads CASSSGGTPSDTQYF. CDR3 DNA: TGTGCCAGCAGCTCCGGGGGGACCCCCTCAGATACGCAGTATTTT.

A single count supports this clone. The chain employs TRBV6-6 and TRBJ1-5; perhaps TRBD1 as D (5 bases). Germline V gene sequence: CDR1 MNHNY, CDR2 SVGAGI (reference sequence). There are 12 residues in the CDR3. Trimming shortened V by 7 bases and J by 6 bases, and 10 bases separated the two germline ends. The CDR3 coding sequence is TGTGCCAGCAACACCAGGGCTCAGCCCCAGCATTTT. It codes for CASNTRAQPQHF.

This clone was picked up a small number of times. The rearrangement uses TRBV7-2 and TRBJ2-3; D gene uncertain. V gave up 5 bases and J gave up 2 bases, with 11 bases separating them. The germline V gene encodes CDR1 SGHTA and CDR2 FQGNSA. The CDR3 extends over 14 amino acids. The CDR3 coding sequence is TGTGCCAGCAGCCCCCGGGCCCCCACAGATACGCAGTATTTT. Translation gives CASSPRAPTDTQYF.

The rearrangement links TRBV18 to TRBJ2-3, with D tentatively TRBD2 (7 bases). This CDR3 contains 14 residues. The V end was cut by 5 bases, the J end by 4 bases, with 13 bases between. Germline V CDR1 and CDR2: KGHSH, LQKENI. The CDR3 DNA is TGTGCCAGCTCATCCTCGGGGGGCTCAGATACGCAGTATTTT. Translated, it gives CASSSSGGSDTQYF. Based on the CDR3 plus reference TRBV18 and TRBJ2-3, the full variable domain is NAGVMQNPRHLVRRRGQEARLRCSPMKGHSHVYWYRQLPEEGLKFMVYLQKENIIDESGMPKERFSAEFPKEGPSILRIQQVVRGDSAAYFCASSSSGGSDTQYFGPGTRLTVL.

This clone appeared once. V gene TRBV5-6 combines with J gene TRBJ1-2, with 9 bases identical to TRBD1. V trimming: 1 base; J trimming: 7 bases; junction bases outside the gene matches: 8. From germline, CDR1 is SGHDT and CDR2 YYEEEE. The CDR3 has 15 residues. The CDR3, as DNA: TGTGCCAGCAGCTTGCCGGGACAGGGATCTTCTGGCTACACCTTC. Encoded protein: CASSLPGQGSSGYTF.

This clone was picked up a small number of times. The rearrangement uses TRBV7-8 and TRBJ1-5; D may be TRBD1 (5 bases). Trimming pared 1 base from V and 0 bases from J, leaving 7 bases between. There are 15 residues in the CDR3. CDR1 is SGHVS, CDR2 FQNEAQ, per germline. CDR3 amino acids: CASSLGGNSNQPQHF. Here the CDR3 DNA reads TGTGCCAGCAGCTTAGGGGGGAATAGCAATCAGCCCCAGCATTTT.

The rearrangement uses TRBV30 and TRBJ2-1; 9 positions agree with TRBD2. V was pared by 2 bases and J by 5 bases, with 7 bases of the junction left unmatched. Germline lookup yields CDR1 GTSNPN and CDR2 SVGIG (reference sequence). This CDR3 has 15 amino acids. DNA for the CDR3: TGTGCCTGGAGTACCGGGACTAGCACCGACAATGAGCAGTTCTTC. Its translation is CAWSTGTSTDNEQFF.

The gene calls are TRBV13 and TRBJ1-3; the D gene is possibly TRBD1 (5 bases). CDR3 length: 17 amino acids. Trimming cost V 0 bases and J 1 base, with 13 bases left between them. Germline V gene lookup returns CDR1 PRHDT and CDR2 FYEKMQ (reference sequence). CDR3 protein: CASSLGPQGRSGNTIYF. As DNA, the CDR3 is TGTGCCAGCAGCTTAGGGCCCCAGGGAAGATCTGGAAACACCATATATTTT.

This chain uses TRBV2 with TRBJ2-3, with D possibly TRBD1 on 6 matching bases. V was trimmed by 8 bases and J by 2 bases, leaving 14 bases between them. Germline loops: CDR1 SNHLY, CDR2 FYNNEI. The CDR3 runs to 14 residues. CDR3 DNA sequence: TGTGCCAGCCTTGGACAGCTGTCCACAGATACGCAGTATTTT. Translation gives CASLGQLSTDTQYF.

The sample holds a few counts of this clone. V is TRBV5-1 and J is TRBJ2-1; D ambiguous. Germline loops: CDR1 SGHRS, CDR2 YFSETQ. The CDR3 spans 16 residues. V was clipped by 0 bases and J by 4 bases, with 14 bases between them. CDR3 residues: CASSLGSGLTYNEQFF. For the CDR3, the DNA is TGCGCCAGCAGCTTGGGATCCGGGCTTACATACAATGAGCAGTTCTTC.

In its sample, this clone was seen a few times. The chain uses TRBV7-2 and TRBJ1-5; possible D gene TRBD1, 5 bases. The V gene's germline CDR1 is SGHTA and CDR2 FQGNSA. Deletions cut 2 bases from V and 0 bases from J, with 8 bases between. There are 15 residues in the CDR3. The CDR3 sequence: CASSLSGHSNQPQHF. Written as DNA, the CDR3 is TGTGCCAGCAGCTTATCAGGGCATAGCAATCAGCCCCAGCATTTT.

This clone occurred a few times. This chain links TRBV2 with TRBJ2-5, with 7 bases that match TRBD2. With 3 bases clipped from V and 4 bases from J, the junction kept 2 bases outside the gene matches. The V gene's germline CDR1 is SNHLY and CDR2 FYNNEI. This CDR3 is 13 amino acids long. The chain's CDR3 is CASSETSPETQYF. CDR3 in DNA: TGTGCCAGCAGTGAGACTAGCCCAGAGACCCAGTACTTC.

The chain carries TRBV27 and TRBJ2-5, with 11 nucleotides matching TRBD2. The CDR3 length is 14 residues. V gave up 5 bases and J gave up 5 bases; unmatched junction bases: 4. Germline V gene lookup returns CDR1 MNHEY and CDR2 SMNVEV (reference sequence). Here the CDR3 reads CASSPSGGRETQYF. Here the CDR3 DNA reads TGTGCCAGCAGTCCTAGCGGGGGGAGGGAGACCCAGTACTTC.

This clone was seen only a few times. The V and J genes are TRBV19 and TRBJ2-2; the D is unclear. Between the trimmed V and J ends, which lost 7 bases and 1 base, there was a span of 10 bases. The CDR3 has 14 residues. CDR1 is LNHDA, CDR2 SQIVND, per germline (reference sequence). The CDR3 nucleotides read TGTGCCAGTAACAATAAGGAGAACACCGGGGAGCTGTTTTTT. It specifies CASNNKENTGELFF.

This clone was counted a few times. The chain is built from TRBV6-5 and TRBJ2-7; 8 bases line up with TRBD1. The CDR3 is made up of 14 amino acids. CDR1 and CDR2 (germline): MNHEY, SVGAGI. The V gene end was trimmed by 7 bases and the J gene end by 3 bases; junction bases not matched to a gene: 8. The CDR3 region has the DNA TGTGCCAGCAACCTGGACAGGGCGCGCTACGAGCAGTACTTC. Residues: CASNLDRARYEQYF.

CDR3 region: CASSRKTGENSPLHF. The CDR3 DNA sequence: TGTGCCAGCAGCCGAAAGACAGGGGAAAATTCACCCCTCCACTTT. The chain links TRBV4-2 to TRBJ1-6; 8 positions match TRBD1. Unmatched junction bases numbered 6, after V lost 4 bases and J lost 7 bases. Per the germline V gene, CDR1 is LGHNA and CDR2 is YNFKEQ. The CDR3 contains 15 residues.

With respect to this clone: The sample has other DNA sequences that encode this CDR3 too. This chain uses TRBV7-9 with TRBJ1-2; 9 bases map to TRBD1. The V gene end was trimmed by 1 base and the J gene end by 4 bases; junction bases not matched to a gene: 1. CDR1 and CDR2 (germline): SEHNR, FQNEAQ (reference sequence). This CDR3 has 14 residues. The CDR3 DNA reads TGTGCCAGCAGCTTAGAGACAGGGGGCTATGGCTACACCTTC. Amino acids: CASSLETGGYGYTF.

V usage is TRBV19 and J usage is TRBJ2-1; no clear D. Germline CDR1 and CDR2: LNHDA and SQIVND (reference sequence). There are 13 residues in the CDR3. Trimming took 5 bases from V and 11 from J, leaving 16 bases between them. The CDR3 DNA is TGTGCCAGTAGTGTTTCTAAACCTGAGAAGCAGTTCTTC. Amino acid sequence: CASSVSKPEKQFF.

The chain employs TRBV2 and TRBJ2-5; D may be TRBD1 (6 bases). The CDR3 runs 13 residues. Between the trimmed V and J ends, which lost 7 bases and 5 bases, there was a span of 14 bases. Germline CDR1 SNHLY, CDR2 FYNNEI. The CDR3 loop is CASNQARGETQYF. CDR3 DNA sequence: TGTGCCAGCAACCAGGCCAGGGGTGAGACCCAGTACTTC.

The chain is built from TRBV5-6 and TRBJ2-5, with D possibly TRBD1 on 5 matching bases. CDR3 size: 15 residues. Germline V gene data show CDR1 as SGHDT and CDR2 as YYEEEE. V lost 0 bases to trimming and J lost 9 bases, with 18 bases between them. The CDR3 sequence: CASSLVFAGVQAQYF. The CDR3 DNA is TGTGCCAGCAGCTTGGTCTTTGCTGGGGTACAGGCCCAGTACTTC.

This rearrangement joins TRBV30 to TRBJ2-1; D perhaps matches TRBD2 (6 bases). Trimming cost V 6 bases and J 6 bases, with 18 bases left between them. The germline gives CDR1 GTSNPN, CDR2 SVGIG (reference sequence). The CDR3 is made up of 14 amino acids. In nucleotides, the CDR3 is TGTGCCTGCGGGGGAGACAGCTTCCCCAATGAGCAGTTCTTC. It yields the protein CACGGDSFPNEQFF.

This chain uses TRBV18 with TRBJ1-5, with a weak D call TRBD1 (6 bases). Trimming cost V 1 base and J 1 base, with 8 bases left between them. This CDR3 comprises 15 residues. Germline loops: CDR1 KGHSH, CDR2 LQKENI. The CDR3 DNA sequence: TGTGCCAGCTCACCACTCCAGGGGAGCAATCAGCCCCAGCATTTT. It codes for CASSPLQGSNQPQHF.

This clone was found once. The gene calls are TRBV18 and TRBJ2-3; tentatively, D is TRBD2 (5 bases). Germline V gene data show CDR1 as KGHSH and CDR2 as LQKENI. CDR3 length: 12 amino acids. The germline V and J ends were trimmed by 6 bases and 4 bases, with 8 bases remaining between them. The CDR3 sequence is CASSPEADTQYF. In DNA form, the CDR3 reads TGTGCCAGCTCGCCGGAGGCAGATACGCAGTATTTT.

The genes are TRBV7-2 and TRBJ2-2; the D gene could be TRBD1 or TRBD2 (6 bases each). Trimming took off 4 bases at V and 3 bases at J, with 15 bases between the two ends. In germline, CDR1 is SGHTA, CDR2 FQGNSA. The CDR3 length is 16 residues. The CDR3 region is CASSSGGVWYTGELFF. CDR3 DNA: TGTGCCAGCAGCTCCGGGGGCGTCTGGTACACCGGGGAGCTGTTTTTT.

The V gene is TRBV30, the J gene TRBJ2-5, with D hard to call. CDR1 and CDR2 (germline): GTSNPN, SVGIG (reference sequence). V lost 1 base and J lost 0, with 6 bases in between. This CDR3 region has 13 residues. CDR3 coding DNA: TGTGCCTGGAGTGCAGGCTACCAAGAGACCCAGTACTTC. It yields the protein CAWSAGYQETQYF.